These T cell receptor beta chains were read from a single sample in a study of T cell responses to AZD1222 COVID-19 vaccine. Produced via immunoSEQ multiplex PCR; TCRdb's table is partial and in-frame only. This sample has under 100,000 clones; about 88% occur once, and the top ten carry less than 3.5%. The sequencing here drew on peripheral blood, taken on day 0 of AZD1222 vaccination. The receptor source for this set is an adult in good health. Both conserved end residues are part of each CDR3. The D gene is left open where the match is weak. Clone size, where shown, is once, few, many, or a class for clones that have expanded.

clone size	J gene	V gene	D gene	CDR3 protein	CDR3 DNA
.	TRBJ2-3	TRBV6-5	.	CASRRGRTDTQYF	TGTGCCAGCAGAAGGGGCCGCACAGATACGCAGTATTTT
once	TRBJ1-2	TRBV5-1	.	CASSTSANYGYTF	TGCGCCAGCAGCACATCAGCTAACTATGGCTACACCTTC
.	TRBJ1-4	TRBV6-5	.	CASSLIGITNEKLFF	TGTGCCAGCAGTTTAATAGGGATTACCAATGAAAAACTGTTTTTT
.	TRBJ1-1	TRBV21-1	.	CASKQGSSTAISRAFF	TGTGCCAGCAAGCAAGGGAGCTCGACAGCAATTAGTCGAGCTTTCTTT
.	TRBJ2-5	TRBV18	.	CASSIGGQETQYF	TGTGCCAGCTCAATAGGCGGCCAAGAGACCCAGTACTTC
.	TRBJ2-2	TRBV11-1	.	CASSLRPGTGELFF	TGTGCCAGCAGCTTACGGCCGGGGACCGGGGAGCTGTTTTTT
.	TRBJ1-5	TRBV4-2	TRBD1	CASSQDGGGDNQPQHF	TGTGCCAGCAGCCAAGATGGAGGGGGCGACAATCAGCCCCAGCATTTT
few	TRBJ1-2	TRBV4-3	TRBD1	CASSQDRPGTGANYGYTF	TGCGCCAGCAGCCAAGATCGTCCCGGGACAGGGGCGAACTATGGCTACACCTTC
.	TRBJ1-6	TRBV7-2	TRBD1	CASSRHRGLSYNSPLHF	TGTGCCAGCAGCAGACACAGGGGGCTCTCCTATAATTCACCCCTCCACTTT
.	TRBJ2-1	TRBV18	TRBD1	CASSPPTGGLVNEQFF	TGTGCCAGCTCACCACCCACAGGGGGCTTGGTCAATGAGCAGTTCTTC
.	TRBJ1-2	TRBV2	.	CASTQGYNYGYTF	TGTGCCAGCACCCAAGGGTATAACTATGGCTACACCTTC
.	TRBJ2-7	TRBV3-1/TRBV3-2	.	CASSQGHLYEQYF	TGTGCCAGCAGCCAAGGACACCTCTACGAGCAGTACTTC
few	TRBJ1-1	TRBV7-2	.	CASSRDRNTEAFF	TGTGCCAGCAGCCGTGACAGGAACACTGAAGCTTTCTTT
.	TRBJ2-1	TRBV7-2	.	CASSQDGGRAAEQFF	TGTGCCAGCAGCCAAGACGGGGGACGGGCGGCTGAGCAGTTCTTC
.	TRBJ2-3	TRBV7-6	TRBD2	CASSLVPSGGAGSTDTQYF	TGTGCCAGCAGCTTAGTTCCTAGCGGGGGCGCCGGGAGCACAGATACGCAGTATTTT
.	TRBJ1-1	TRBV19	.	CASNGDRRATEAFF	TGTGCCAGTAACGGAGACAGGAGGGCCACTGAAGCTTTCTTT
.	TRBJ2-3	TRBV5-1	TRBD2	CASSTGTSGGVTDTQYF	TGCGCCAGCAGCACCGGGACTAGCGGGGGGGTCACAGATACGCAGTATTTT
once	TRBJ1-3	TRBV18	.	CASSEAGAGNTIYF	TGTGCCAGCTCAGAGGCAGGGGCTGGAAACACCATATATTTT
.	TRBJ2-7	TRBV7-2	.	CASSLGGSVGEQYF	TGTGCCAGCAGCTTAGGAGGTTCTGTGGGGGAGCAGTACTTC
.	TRBJ1-5	TRBV18	TRBD1	CASSLEQGGVQPQHF	TGTGCCAGCTCCCTCGAGCAGGGGGGTGTTCAGCCCCAGCATTTT
.	TRBJ1-3	TRBV4-3	.	CASSQDGLGWGNTIYF	TGCGCCAGCAGCCAAGATGGATTGGGGTGGGGAAACACCATATATTTT
.	TRBJ2-7	TRBV4-1	.	CASSQLLTTIYEQYF	TGCGCCAGCAGCCAACTTTTAACGACCATCTACGAGCAGTACTTC
.	TRBJ1-1	TRBV7-9	.	CASRSTGQIGRAFF	TGTGCCAGCAGGTCCACAGGGCAAATAGGTCGAGCTTTCTTT
.	TRBJ1-2	TRBV5-4	.	CASSLAGLGGYTF	TGTGCCAGCAGCTTGGCTGGCCTGGGAGGCTACACCTTC
.	TRBJ1-4	TRBV11-2	.	CASSARDTEKLFF	TGTGCCAGCAGCGCCCGGGACACTGAAAAACTGTTTTTT
.	TRBJ1-5	TRBV6-1	.	CASSESNNQPQHF	TGTGCCAGCAGTGAATCAAACAATCAGCCCCAGCATTTT
.	TRBJ1-5	TRBV6-2/TRBV6-3	.	CASSYSGSEAQPQHF	TGTGCCAGCAGTTACTCAGGGAGTGAGGCTCAGCCCCAGCATTTT
.	TRBJ2-3	TRBV5-1	.	CASSLQGPTDTQYF	TGCGCCAGCAGCTTGCAGGGGCCCACAGATACGCAGTATTTT
.	TRBJ1-2	TRBV6-1	.	CASSDFGGGYGYTF	TGTGCCAGCAGTGATTTTGGAGGCGGGTATGGCTACACCTTC
.	TRBJ2-7	TRBV19	.	CASKDSEEQYF	TGTGCCAGTAAGGACTCGGAAGAGCAGTACTTC
.	TRBJ1-6	TRBV12-3/TRBV12-4	.	CASSLNAGDHLHF	TGTGCCAGCAGTTTAAATGCCGGTGATCACCTCCACTTT
.	TRBJ1-2	TRBV19	TRBD1	CASRRGTGHGGGYTF	TGTGCCAGTAGAAGGGGGACAGGTCACGGCGGTGGCTACACCTTC
.	TRBJ1-5	TRBV27	.	CASSLVWGGDQPQHF	TGTGCCAGCAGTTTAGTATGGGGGGGCGATCAGCCCCAGCATTTT
few	TRBJ2-2	TRBV5-5	TRBD1	CASSLGGTGRAGELFF	TGTGCCAGCAGCTTGGGTGGGACAGGGAGAGCCGGGGAGCTGTTTTTT
.	TRBJ2-7	TRBV3-1/TRBV3-2	TRBD2	CASSRSGTSRPEQYF	TGTGCCAGCAGCCGATCCGGGACTAGTCGTCCCGAGCAGTACTTC
.	TRBJ1-1	TRBV30	TRBD1	CAWSGQGEAFF	TGTGCCTGGAGTGGACAGGGCGAAGCTTTCTTT
.	TRBJ1-5	TRBV6-6	.	CASSSQGQSNQPQHF	TGTGCCAGCAGTTCCCAGGGGCAAAGCAATCAGCCCCAGCATTTT
.	TRBJ2-7	TRBV18	TRBD1	CASSPPGQGRHEQYF	TGTGCCAGCTCACCACCGGGACAGGGCCGACACGAGCAGTACTTC
.	TRBJ2-1	TRBV7-8	TRBD2	CASSLPISSGGVSYNEQFF	TGTGCCAGCAGCTTACCCATTTCTAGCGGGGGAGTCTCCTACAATGAGCAGTTCTTC
once	TRBJ1-4	TRBV6-5	TRBD1	CATRGWANEKLFF	TGTGCCACCAGGGGGTGGGCTAATGAAAAACTGTTTTTT
.	TRBJ1-4	TRBV24-1	TRBD1	CATSDSLGTGVNEKLFF	TGTGCCACCAGTGACAGCCTCGGGACAGGAGTAAATGAAAAACTGTTTTTT
few	TRBJ2-2	TRBV7-9	.	CASGGFANTGELFF	TGTGCCAGCGGGGGGTTTGCGAACACCGGGGAGCTGTTTTTT
many	TRBJ1-1	TRBV19	.	CASSIGQNTEAFF	TGTGCCAGTAGTATAGGGCAGAACACTGAAGCTTTCTTT
.	TRBJ1-3	TRBV4-1	.	CASSQPLISGNTIYF	TGCGCCAGCAGCCAACCCCTTATCTCTGGAAACACCATATATTTT
.	TRBJ1-2	TRBV5-4	TRBD1	CASSLSLGQGAFGYTF	TGTGCCAGCAGCTTGAGTTTGGGACAGGGGGCGTTTGGCTACACCTTC
.	TRBJ1-1	TRBV19	TRBD1	CASSPTGPRNTEAFF	TGTGCCAGTAGTCCGACAGGGCCTCGGAACACTGAAGCTTTCTTT
.	TRBJ2-7	TRBV7-3	.	CASSLRRGDEQYF	TGTGCCAGCAGCTTAAGGCGTGGAGACGAGCAGTACTTC
.	TRBJ2-5	TRBV27	.	CASSRLVALQETQYF	TGTGCCAGCAGTAGACTAGTGGCGTTACAAGAGACCCAGTACTTC
.	TRBJ2-6	TRBV27	TRBD1	CASSHRGYGSGANVLTF	TGTGCCAGCAGCCACAGGGGATACGGGTCTGGGGCCAACGTCCTGACTTTC
.	TRBJ1-3	TRBV2	.	CASSEEAVTIYF	TGTGCCAGCAGTGAAGAGGCAGTCACCATATATTTT
once	TRBJ2-7	TRBV6-6	.	CASSLDVTSRATYEQYF	TGTGCCAGCAGTCTCGACGTAACGTCGAGGGCGACCTACGAGCAGTACTTC
.	TRBJ1-6	TRBV28	TRBD1	CASSNPGTGGTNSPLHF	TGTGCCAGCAGCAACCCCGGGACAGGGGGCACTAATTCACCCCTCCACTTT
.	TRBJ1-4	TRBV5-1	.	CASSLSASNEKLFF	TGCGCCAGCAGCTTGAGTGCCAGTAATGAAAAACTGTTTTTT
.	TRBJ1-1	TRBV29-1	.	CSVRTGLNTEAFF	TGCAGCGTCAGAACCGGGCTCAACACTGAAGCTTTCTTT
.	TRBJ1-5	TRBV19	.	CASSIFSEQPQHF	TGTGCCAGTAGTATCTTCAGCGAGCAGCCCCAGCATTTT
.	TRBJ2-3	TRBV11-2	.	CASSLGADTQYF	TGTGCCAGCAGCCTAGGGGCAGATACGCAGTATTTT
.	TRBJ1-2	TRBV10-3	TRBD1	CAISERQGVTIYGYTF	TGTGCCATCAGTGAGAGACAGGGGGTAACTATATATGGCTACACCTTC
.	TRBJ1-1	TRBV5-1	.	CASSGGGSMNTEAFF	TGCGCCAGCAGCGGGGGTGGCAGTATGAACACTGAAGCTTTCTTT
.	TRBJ2-3	TRBV5-5	.	CASTIDGDTQYF	TGTGCCAGCACTATCGACGGGGATACGCAGTATTTT
.	TRBJ2-7	TRBV10-3	.	CAISDSSKGVAYEQYF	TGTGCCATCAGTGACTCGTCGAAGGGGGTAGCCTACGAGCAGTACTTC